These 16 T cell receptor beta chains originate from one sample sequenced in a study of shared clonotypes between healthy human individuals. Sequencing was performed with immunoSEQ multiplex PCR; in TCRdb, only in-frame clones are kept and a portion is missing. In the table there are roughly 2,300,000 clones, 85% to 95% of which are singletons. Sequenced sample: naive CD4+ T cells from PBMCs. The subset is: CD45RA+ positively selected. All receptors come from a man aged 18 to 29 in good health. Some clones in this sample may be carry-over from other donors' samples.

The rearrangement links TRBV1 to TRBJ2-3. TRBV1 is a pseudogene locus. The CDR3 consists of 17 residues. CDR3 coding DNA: TGCACCAGCAGCCAGGACCGCCCGCCTAGGTCCACAGATACGCAGTATTTT. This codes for CTSSQDRPPRSTDTQYF.

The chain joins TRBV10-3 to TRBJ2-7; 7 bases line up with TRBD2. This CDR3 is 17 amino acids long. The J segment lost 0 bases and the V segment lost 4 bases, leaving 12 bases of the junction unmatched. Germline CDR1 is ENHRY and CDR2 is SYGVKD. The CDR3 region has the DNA TGTGCCATCAGTGGAGGCGCTAGCGGAATAAGCTCCTACGAGCAGTACTTC. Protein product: CAISGGASGISSYEQYF.

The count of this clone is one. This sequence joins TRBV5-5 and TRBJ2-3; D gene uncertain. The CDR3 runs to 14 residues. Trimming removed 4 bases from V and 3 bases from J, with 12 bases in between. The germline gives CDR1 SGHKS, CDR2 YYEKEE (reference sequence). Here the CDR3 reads CASSHALSTDTQYF. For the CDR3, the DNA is TGTGCCAGCAGCCACGCGCTTAGTACAGATACGCAGTATTTT. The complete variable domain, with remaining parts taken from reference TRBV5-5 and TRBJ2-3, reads DAGVTQSPTHLIKTRGQQVTLRCSPISGHKSVSWYQQVLGQGPQFIFQYYEKEERGRGNFPDRFSARQFPNYSSELNVNALLLGDSALYLCASSHALSTDTQYFGPGTRLTVL.

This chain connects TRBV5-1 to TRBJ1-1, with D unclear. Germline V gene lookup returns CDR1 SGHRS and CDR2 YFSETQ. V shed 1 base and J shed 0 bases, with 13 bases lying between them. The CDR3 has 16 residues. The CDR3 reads CASSLRSRTMNTEAFF. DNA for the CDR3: TGCGCCAGCAGCTTGCGGTCCCGGACCATGAACACTGAAGCTTTCTTT.

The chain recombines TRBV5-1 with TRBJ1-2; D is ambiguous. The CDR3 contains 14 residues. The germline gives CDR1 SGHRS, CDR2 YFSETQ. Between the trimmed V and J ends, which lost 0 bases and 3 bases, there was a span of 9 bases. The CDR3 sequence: CASSLGQQDYGYTF. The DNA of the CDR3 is TGCGCCAGCAGCTTGGGGCAGCAGGACTATGGCTACACCTTC.

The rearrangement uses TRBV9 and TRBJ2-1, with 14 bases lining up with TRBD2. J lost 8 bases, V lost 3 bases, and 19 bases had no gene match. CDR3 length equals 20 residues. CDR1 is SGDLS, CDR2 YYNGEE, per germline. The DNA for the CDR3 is TGTGCCAGCAGCGAGGCCGGAACGGGACTAGCGGGAGTAAGGCGGGATGAGCAGTTCTTC. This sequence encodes CASSEAGTGLAGVRRDEQFF.

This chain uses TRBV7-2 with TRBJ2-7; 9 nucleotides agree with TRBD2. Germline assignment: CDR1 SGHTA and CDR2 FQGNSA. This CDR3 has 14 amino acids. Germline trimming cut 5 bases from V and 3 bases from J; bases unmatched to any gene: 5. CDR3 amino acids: CASSPLAGVYEQYF. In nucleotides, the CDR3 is TGTGCCAGCAGCCCCTTAGCGGGAGTCTACGAGCAGTACTTC.

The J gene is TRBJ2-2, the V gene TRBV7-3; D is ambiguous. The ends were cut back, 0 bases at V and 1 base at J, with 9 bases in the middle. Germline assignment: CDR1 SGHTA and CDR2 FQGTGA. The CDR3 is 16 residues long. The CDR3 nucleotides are TGTGCCAGCAGCTTAACCGACCCAAGGAACACCGGGGAGCTGTTTTTT. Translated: CASSLTDPRNTGELFF. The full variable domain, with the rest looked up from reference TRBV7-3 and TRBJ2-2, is GAGVSQTPSNKVTEKGKYVELRCDPISGHTALYWYRQSLGQGPEFLIYFQGTGAADDSGLPNDRFFAVRPEGSVSTLKIQRTERGDSAVYLCASSLTDPRNTGELFFGEGSRLTVL.

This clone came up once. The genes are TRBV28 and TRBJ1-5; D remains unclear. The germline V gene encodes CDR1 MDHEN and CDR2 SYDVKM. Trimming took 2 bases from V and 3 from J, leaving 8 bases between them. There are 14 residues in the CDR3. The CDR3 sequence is CASSLGIINQPQHF. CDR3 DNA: TGTGCCAGCAGTTTAGGGATAATCAATCAGCCCCAGCATTTT.

The CDR3: CASRTDSAGPLHF. CDR3 DNA: TGTGCCAGCAGGACGGACAGCGCTGGACCCCTCCACTTT. The chain employs TRBV2 and TRBJ1-6; possible D gene TRBD1, 6 bases. Germline lookup yields CDR1 SNHLY and CDR2 FYNNEI. This CDR3 spans 13 amino acids. V gave up 6 bases and J gave up 12 bases, with 15 bases separating them.

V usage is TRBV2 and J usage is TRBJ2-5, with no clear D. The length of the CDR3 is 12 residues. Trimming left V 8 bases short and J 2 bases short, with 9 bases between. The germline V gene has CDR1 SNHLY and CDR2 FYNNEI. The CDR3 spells CASFRRQETQYF. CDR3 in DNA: TGTGCCAGCTTCCGGAGACAAGAGACCCAGTACTTC.

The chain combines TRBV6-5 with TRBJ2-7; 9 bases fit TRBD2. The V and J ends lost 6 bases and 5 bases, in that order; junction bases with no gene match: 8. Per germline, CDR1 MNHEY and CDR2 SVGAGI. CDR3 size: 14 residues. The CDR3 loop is CASRGTSRAHEQYF. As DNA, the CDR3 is TGTGCCAGCAGGGGGACTAGCAGGGCGCACGAGCAGTACTTC.

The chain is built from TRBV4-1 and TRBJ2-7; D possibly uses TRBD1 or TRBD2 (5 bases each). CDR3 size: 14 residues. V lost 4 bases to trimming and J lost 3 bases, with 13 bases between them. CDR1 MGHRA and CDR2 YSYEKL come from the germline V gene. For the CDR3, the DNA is TGCGCCAGCAGCCCAGTGGGGGTCAGCTACGAGCAGTACTTC. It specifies CASSPVGVSYEQYF.

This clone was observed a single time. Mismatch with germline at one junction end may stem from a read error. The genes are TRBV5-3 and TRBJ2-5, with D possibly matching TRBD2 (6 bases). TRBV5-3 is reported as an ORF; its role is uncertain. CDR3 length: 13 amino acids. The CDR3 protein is CASSLAGRETQYF. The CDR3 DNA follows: TGTGCCAGCAGCTTAGCAGGGAGGGAGACCCAGTACTTC.

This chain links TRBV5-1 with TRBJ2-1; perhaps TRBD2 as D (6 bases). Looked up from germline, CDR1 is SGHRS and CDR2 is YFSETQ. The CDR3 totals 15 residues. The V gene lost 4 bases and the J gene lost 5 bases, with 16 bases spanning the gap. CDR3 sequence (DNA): TGCGCCAGCAGCCAGGATGGGACTCCCCACAATGAGCAGTTCTTC. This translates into CASSQDGTPHNEQFF.

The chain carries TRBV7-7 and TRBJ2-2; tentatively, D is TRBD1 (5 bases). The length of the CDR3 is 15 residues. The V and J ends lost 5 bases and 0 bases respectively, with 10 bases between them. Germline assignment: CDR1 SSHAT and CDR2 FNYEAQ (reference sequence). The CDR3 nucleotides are TGTGCCAGCAGCGTGACAGACGCGAACACCGGGGAGCTGTTTTTT. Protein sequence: CASSVTDANTGELFF.